One and the same sample provided the 5 T cell receptor beta chains below, sequenced in a study of shared clonotypes between healthy human individuals. The protocol was immunoSEQ multiplex PCR, while the TCRdb copy is restricted to in-frame clones and leaves out a portion. The sample lists about 670,000 clones; around 72% were seen once. Source material: memory CD4+ T cells sorted from blood. Sample subset: CD45RA-negative fraction. The receptors derive from a woman younger than 45 in good health.

In DNA form, the CDR3 reads TGCGCTATTAAGGGCAGGAAGGACGAGCAGTACTTC. Translated: CAIKGRKDEQYF. V gene TRBV10-1 combines with J gene TRBJ2-7, with D uncertain. The germline V gene encodes CDR1 WNHNN and CDR2 SYGVQD (reference sequence). CDR3 length: 12 amino acids.

A note on this clone: Additional DNA sequences in this sample encode the identical CDR3. This chain joins TRBV6-4 and TRBJ1-5; no clear D gene. V was cut by 3 bases and J by 5 bases, with 8 bases left in between. The length of the CDR3 is 13 residues. The germline V gene has CDR1 MRHNA and CDR2 SNTAGT. CDR3 coding DNA: TGTGCCAGCAGTGAAACGGAAGATCAGCCCCAGCATTTT. It encodes CASSETEDQPQHF.

The chain employs TRBV6-1 and TRBJ1-4; 7 bases are shared with TRBD1. V dropped 9 bases and J dropped 7; count of bases not matched to a gene: 8. This CDR3 is built from 13 residues. The germline V gene encodes CDR1 MNHNS and CDR2 SASEGT. The CDR3 here is CASTDRDSEKLFF. The DNA for the CDR3 is TGTGCCAGTACCGACAGGGATAGTGAAAAACTGTTTTTT.

The chain combines TRBV6-6 with TRBJ2-3; D perhaps matches TRBD1 (5 bases). Trimming removed 0 bases at V and 7 bases at J, with 11 bases between. Per germline, CDR1 MNHNY and CDR2 SVGAGI (reference sequence). There are 14 residues in the CDR3. CDR3 region: CASSYSDSLNTQYF. The DNA for the CDR3 is TGTGCCAGCAGTTACTCCGACAGCCTAAATACGCAGTATTTT.

In DNA, the CDR3 is TGTGCCAGCAGTTTAGGCGGCTTGGGGACCTGGGATGAGCAGTTCTTC. Residues: CASSLGGLGTWDEQFF. This chain links TRBV27 with TRBJ2-1; TRBD1 or TRBD2 may be the D gene (5 bases each). Germline-derived CDR1 and CDR2 are MNHEY and SMNVEV (reference sequence). The CDR3 runs 16 residues. V gave up 2 bases and J gave up 8 bases, with 19 bases separating them.